This T cell receptor beta chain comes out of a study of cytomegalovirus exposure and HLA in healthy donors. Whole-study context: Among the 370 or so donors who were genotyped, 81% fell in the genetic ancestry cluster that is associated with self-reported Caucasian donors.

CDR1 is SEHNR and CDR2 is FQNEAQ in the germline V gene (reference sequence). The length of the CDR3 is 14 residues. The V and J ends lost 2 bases and 4 bases respectively, with 10 bases between them. Only a few counts were recorded for this clone. What it binds is unknown. This PCR relied on a set of 60 Vbeta primers and 13 Jbeta primers. The assay was immunoSEQ multiplex PCR, and TCRdb's table has in-frame clones only and misses some. The profile shows 150,000 to 200,000 clones, about three quarters of them singletons. Study-level findings and limits: Within a later analysis, the majority of CMV-associated TCR beta chains appeared HLA-restricted. In a later analysis, a genetic analysis reported fewer productive-TCR N-insertions in an Asian-associated ancestry cluster than the cohort average.

The genes are TRBV7-9 and TRBJ2-3, with D hard to call. Sample: PBMCs. The sequence derives from a man aged 50 or older in good health and CMV-seropositive. CDR3 in amino acids: CASSLSLVADTQYF. In DNA, the CDR3 is TGTGCCAGCAGCTTAAGTCTAGTCGCAGATACGCAGTATTTT.